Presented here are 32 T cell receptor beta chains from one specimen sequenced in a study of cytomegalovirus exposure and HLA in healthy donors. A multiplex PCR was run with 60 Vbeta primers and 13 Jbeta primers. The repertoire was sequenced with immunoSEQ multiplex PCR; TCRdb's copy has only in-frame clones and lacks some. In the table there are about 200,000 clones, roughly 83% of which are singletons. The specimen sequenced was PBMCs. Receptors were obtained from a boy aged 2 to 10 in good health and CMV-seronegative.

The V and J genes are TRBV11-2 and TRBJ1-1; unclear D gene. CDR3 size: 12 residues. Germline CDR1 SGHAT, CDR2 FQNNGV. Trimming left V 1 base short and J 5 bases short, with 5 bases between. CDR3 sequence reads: CASSLGETEAFF. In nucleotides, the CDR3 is TGTGCCAGCAGCTTAGGGGAGACTGAAGCTTTCTTT.

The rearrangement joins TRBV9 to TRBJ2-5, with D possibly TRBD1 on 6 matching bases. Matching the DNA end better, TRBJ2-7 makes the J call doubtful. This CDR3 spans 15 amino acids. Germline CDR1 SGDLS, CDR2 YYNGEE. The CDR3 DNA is TGTGCCAGCAGCGTAGCTTCCGGACAGTACTACGAGCAGTACTTC. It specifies CASSVASGQYYEQYF.

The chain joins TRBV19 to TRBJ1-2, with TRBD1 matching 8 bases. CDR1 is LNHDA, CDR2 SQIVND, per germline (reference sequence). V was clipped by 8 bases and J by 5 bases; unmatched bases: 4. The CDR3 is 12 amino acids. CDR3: CASLDREYGYTF. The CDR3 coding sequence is TGTGCCAGTCTGGACAGGGAATATGGCTACACCTTC.

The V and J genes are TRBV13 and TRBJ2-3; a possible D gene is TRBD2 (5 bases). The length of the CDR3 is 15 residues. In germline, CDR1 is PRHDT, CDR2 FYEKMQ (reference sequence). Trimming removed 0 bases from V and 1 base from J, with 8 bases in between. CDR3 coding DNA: TGTGCCAGCAGCTTAGGTCTTAGCGGCACAGATACGCAGTATTTT. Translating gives CASSLGLSGTDTQYF.

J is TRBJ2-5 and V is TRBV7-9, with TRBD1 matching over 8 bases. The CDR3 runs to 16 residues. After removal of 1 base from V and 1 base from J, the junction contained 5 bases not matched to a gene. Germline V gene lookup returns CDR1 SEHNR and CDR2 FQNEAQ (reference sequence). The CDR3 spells CASSLGGQAAQETQYF. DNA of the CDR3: TGTGCCAGCAGCTTAGGGGGACAGGCCGCCCAAGAGACCCAGTACTTC.

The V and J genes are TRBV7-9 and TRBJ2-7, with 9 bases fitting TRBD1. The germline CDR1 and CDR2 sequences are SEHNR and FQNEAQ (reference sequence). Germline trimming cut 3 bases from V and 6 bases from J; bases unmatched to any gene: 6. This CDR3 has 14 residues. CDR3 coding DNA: TGTGCCAGCAGCTTGGGGACAGGGCGTCGCGAGCAGTACTTC. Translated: CASSLGTGRREQYF.

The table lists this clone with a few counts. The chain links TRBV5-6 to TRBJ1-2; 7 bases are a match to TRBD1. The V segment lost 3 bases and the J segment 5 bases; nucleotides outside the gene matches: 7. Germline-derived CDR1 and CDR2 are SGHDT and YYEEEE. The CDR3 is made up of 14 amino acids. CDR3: CASSYGTAQYGYTF. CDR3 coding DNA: TGTGCCAGCAGCTACGGGACAGCGCAATATGGCTACACCTTC. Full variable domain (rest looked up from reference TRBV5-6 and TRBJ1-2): DAGVTQSPTHLIKTRGQQVTLRCSPKSGHDTVSWYQQALGQGPQFIFQYYEEEERQRGNFPDRFSGHQFPNYSSELNVNALLLGDSALYLCASSYGTAQYGYTFGSGTRLTVV.

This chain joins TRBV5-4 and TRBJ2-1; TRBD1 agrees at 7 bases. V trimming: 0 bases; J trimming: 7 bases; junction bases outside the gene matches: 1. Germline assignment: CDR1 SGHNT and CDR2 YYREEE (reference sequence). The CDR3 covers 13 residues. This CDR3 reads CASSLEQGNEQFF. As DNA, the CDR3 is TGTGCCAGCAGCTTGGAACAGGGGAATGAGCAGTTCTTC.

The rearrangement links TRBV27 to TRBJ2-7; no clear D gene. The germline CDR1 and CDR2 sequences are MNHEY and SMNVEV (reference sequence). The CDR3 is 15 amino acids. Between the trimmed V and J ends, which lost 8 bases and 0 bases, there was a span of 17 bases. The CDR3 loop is CASASPAANSYEQYF. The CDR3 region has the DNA TGTGCCAGCGCTTCCCCCGCGGCAAACTCCTACGAGCAGTACTTC.

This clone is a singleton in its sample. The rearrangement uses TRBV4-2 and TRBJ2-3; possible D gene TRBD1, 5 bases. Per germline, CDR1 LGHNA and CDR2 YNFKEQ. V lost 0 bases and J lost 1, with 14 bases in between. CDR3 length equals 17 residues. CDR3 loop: CASSQDGLAQGTDTQYF. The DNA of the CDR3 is TGTGCCAGCAGCCAAGATGGGTTAGCACAGGGCACAGATACGCAGTATTTT.

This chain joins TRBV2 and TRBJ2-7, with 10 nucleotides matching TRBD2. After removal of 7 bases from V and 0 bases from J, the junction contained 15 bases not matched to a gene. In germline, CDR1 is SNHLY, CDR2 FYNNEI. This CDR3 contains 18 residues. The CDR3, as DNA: TGTGCCAGCACCGTGGTGGCTAGCGGGGGCGGTATCTCCTACGAGCAGTACTTC. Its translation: CASTVVASGGGISYEQYF.

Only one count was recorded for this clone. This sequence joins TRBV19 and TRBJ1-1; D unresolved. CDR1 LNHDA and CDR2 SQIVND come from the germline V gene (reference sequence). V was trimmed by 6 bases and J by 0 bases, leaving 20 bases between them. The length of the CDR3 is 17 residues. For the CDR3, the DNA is TGTGCCAGTAGCCCCCGGTTGGCCATGAGGGTGAACACTGAAGCTTTCTTT. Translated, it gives CASSPRLAMRVNTEAFF.

CDR3 region: CASSEGQGANYGYTF. DNA for the CDR3: TGCGCCAGCAGTGAAGGGCAGGGCGCTAACTATGGCTACACCTTC. The J gene is TRBJ1-2, the V gene TRBV10-1; D possibly corresponds to TRBD1 (5 bases). Trimming took off 3 bases at V and 0 bases at J, with 11 bases between the two ends. CDR3 length: 15 residues. Germline loops: CDR1 WNHNN, CDR2 SYGVQD (reference sequence).

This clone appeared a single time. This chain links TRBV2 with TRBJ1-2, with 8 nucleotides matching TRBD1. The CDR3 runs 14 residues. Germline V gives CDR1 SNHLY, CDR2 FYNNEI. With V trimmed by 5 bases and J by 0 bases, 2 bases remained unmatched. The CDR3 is CASSTDRANYGYTF. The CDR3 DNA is TGTGCCAGCAGTACGGACAGGGCTAACTATGGCTACACCTTC.

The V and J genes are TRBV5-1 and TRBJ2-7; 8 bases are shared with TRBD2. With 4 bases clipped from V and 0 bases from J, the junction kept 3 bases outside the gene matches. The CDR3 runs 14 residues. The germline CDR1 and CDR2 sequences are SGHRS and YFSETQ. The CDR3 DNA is TGCGCCAGCAGCCGGAGCGGGAGCTCCTACGAGCAGTACTTC. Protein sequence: CASSRSGSSYEQYF.

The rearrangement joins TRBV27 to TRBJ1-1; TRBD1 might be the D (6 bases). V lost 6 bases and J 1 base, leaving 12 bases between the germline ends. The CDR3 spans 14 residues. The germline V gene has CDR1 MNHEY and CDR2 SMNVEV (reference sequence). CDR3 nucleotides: TGTGCCAGCAGCTTGACAGGTGCGAACACTGAAGCTTTCTTT. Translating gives CASSLTGANTEAFF.

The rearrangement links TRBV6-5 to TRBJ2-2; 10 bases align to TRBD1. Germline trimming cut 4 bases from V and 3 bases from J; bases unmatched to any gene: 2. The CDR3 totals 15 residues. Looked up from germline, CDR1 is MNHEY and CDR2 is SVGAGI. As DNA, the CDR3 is TGTGCCAGCAGTTCCGGGACAGGGGACACCGGGGAGCTGTTTTTT. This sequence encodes CASSSGTGDTGELFF.

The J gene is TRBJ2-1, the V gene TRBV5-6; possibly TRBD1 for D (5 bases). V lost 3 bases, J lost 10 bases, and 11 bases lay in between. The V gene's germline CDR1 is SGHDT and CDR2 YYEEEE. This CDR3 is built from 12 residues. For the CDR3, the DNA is TGTGCCAGCAGCTCCCAGGGCAGGGAGCAGTTCTTC. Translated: CASSSQGREQFF. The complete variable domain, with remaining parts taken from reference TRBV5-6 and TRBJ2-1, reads DAGVTQSPTHLIKTRGQQVTLRCSPKSGHDTVSWYQQALGQGPQFIFQYYEEEERQRGNFPDRFSGHQFPNYSSELNVNALLLGDSALYLCASSSQGREQFFGPGTRLTVL.

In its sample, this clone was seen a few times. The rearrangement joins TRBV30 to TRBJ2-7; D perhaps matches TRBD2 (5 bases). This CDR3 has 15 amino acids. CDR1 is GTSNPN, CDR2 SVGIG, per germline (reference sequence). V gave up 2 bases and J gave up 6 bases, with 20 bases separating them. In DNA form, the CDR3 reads TGTGCCTGGAGTCGGGGTTTGATAAGGGTCGGCGAGCAGTACTTC. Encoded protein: CAWSRGLIRVGEQYF.

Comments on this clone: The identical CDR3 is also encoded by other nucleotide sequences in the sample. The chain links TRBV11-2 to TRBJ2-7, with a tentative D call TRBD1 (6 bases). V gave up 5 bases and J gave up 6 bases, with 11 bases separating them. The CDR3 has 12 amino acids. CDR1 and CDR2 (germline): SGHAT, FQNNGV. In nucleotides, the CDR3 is TGTGCCAGCAGCCCGACAGGTCGCGAGCAGTACTTC. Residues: CASSPTGREQYF.

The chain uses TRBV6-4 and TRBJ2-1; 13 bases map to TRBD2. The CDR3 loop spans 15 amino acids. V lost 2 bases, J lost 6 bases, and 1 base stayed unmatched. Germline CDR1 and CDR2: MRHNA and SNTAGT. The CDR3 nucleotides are TGTGCCAGCAGTGACACTAGCGGGGGGGCCAATGAGCAGTTCTTC. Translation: CASSDTSGGANEQFF.

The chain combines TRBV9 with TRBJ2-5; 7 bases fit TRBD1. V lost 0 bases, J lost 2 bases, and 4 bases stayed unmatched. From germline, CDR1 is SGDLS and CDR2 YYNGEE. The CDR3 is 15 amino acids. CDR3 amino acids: CASSVETGVQETQYF. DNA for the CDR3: TGTGCCAGCAGCGTAGAAACAGGGGTACAAGAGACCCAGTACTTC.

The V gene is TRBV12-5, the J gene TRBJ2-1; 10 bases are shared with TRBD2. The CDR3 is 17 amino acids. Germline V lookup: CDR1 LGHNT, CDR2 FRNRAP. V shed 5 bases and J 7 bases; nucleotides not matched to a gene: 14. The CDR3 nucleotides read TGTGCTAGTGGTATGGAGCGGGAGGGCCTTAGAGAAAATGAGCAGTTCTTC. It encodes CASGMEREGLRENEQFF.

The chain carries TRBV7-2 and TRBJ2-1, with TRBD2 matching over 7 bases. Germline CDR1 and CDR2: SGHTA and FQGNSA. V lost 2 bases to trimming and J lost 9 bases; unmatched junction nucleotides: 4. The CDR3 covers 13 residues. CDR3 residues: CASSLREGGEQFF. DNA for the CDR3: TGTGCCAGCAGCTTAAGGGAGGGCGGTGAGCAGTTCTTC.

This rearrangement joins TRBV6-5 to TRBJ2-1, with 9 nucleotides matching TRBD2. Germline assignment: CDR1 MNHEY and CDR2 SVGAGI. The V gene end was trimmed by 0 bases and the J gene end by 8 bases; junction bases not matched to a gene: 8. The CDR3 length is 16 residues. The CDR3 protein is CASSYSVASGNYEQFF. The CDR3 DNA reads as TGTGCCAGCAGTTACTCGGTGGCTAGCGGGAACTATGAGCAGTTCTTC.

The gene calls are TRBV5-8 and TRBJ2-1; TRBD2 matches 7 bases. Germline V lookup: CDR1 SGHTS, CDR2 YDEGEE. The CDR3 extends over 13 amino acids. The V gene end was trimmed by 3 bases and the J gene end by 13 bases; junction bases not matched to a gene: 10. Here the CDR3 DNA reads TGTGCCAGCAGCTATACCTCTAGCGGCCCTCAGTTCTTC. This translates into CASSYTSSGPQFF.

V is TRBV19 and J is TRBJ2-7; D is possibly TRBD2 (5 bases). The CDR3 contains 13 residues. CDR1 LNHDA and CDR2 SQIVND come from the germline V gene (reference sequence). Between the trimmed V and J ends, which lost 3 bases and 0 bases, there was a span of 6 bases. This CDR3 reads CASSISDSYEQYF. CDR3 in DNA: TGTGCCAGTAGTATTAGCGACTCCTACGAGCAGTACTTC.

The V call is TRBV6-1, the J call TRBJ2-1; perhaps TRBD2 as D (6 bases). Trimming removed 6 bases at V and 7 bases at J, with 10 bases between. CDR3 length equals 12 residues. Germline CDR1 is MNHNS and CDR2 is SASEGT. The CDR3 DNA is TGTGCCAGCAGCGGAGGGTCAAATGAGCAGTTCTTC. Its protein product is CASSGGSNEQFF.

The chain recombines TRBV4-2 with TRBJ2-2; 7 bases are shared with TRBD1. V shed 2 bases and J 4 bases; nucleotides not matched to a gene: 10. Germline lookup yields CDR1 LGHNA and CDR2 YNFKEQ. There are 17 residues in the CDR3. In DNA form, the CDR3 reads TGTGCCAGCAGCCAAACCGTAAATACAGGGGCCACCGGGGAGCTGTTTTTT. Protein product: CASSQTVNTGATGELFF.

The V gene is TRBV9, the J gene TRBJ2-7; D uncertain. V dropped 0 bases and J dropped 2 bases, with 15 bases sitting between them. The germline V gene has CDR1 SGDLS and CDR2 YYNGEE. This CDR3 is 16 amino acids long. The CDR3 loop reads CASSVGDLPITYEQYF. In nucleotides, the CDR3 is TGTGCCAGCAGCGTAGGAGACTTACCCATTACCTACGAGCAGTACTTC.

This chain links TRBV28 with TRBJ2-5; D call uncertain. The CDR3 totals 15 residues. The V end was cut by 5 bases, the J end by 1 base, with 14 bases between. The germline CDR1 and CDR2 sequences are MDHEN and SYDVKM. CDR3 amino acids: CASSPREALQETQYF. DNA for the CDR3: TGTGCCAGCAGTCCCCGCGAGGCCCTCCAAGAGACCCAGTACTTC.

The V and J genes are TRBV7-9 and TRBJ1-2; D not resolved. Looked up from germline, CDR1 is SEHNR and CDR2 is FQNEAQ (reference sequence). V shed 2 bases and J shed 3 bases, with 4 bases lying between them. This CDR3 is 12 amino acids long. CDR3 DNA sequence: TGTGCCAGCAGCTTAATAGACTATGGCTACACCTTC. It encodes CASSLIDYGYTF.